Reported below is one TCR beta chain. From germline, CDR1 is PRHDT and CDR2 FYEKMQ (reference sequence). V lost 6 bases, J lost 8 bases, and 19 bases lay in between. This CDR3 is built from 14 residues. The data derive from a study of cytomegalovirus exposure and HLA in healthy donors. The study ran its PCR with 60 Vbeta and 13 Jbeta primers. Sequenced by immunoSEQ multiplex PCR; TCRdb stores in-frame clones only, minus some. The sample has about 140,000 clones, roughly four fifths seen once. V is TRBV13 and J is TRBJ1-2; the D gene is possibly TRBD1 (6 bases). The sample comprised PBMCs. This sequence originates from a woman aged 45-60 years in good health and CMV-seropositive. The CDR3, as DNA: TGTGCCAGCAGTCTTTTAAGTGGGACATCGGGCTACACCTTC. Translating gives CASSLLSGTSGYTF.